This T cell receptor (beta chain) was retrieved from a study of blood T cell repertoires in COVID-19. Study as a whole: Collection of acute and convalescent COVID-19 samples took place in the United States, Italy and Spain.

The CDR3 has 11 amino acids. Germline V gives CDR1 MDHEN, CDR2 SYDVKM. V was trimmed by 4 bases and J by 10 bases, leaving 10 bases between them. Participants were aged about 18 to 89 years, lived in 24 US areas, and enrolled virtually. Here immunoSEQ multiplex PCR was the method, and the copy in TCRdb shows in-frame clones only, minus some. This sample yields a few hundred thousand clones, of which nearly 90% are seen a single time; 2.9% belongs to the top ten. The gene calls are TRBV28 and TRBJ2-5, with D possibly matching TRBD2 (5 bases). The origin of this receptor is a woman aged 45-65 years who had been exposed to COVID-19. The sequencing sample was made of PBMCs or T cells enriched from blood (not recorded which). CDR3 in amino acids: CASSSGVYQYF. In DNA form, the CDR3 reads TGTGCCAGCAGTTCCGGGGTTTACCAGTACTTC.